These 17 T cell receptor beta chains came from one sample sequenced in a study of blood T cell repertoires in COVID-19. Profiled with immunoSEQ multiplex PCR; TCRdb holds only in-frame clones, not every one. The sample shows over 350,000 clones, about nine tenths of them seen only once. Material: peripheral blood. All receptors come from a woman between 25 and 40 years old with active or convalescent COVID-19.

CDR3 sequence: CASSLVGQYFHEQFF. The DNA of the CDR3 is TGTGCCAGCAGCTTGGTTGGGCAGTACTTTCATGAGCAGTTCTTC. The rearrangement joins TRBV5-4 to TRBJ2-1, with D hard to call. Germline loops: CDR1 SGHNT, CDR2 YYREEE (reference sequence). V was pared by 0 bases and J by 8 bases, with 15 bases between. This CDR3 comprises 15 residues.

V gene TRBV12-3 or TRBV12-4 combines with J gene TRBJ1-6; no clear D gene. The CDR3 is made up of 12 amino acids. V dropped 5 bases and J dropped 5 bases, with 4 bases sitting between them. CDR3 DNA sequence: TGTGCCAGCAGTCTAAATAATTCACCCCTCCACTTT. It encodes CASSLNNSPLHF.

The chain carries TRBV30 and TRBJ2-7, with D unresolved. The length of the CDR3 is 14 residues. CDR1 and CDR2 (germline): GTSNPN, SVGIG (reference sequence). Trimming shortened V by 2 bases and J by 2 bases, and 13 bases separated the two germline ends. The CDR3 protein is CAWSQAPRTYEQYF. The CDR3 DNA is TGTGCCTGGAGTCAGGCACCGCGTACCTACGAGCAGTACTTC.

The gene calls are TRBV5-1 and TRBJ2-7, with 13 positions matching TRBD2. The germline gives CDR1 SGHRS, CDR2 YFSETQ. Germline trimming cut 3 bases from V and 4 bases from J; bases unmatched to any gene: 1. The CDR3 has 14 residues. Here the CDR3 DNA reads TGCGCCAGCAGCTGGGGACTAGCGGGATACGAGCAGTACTTC. The encoded protein is CASSWGLAGYEQYF. Full variable domain (rest looked up from reference TRBV5-1 and TRBJ2-7): KAGVTQTPRYLIKTRGQQVTLSCSPISGHRSVSWYQQTPGQGLQFLFEYFSETQRNKGNFPGRFSGRQFSNSRSEMNVSTLELGDSALYLCASSWGLAGYEQYFGPGTRLTVT.

V is TRBV2 and J is TRBJ1-3; 9 bases fit TRBD1. The CDR3 spans 14 residues. Looked up from germline, CDR1 is SNHLY and CDR2 is FYNNEI. The ends lost 7 bases at V and 3 bases at J; junction bases unmatched: 4. The CDR3 DNA is TGTGCCAGCATCGAGGACAGGGGTGGAAACACCATATATTTT. This translates into CASIEDRGGNTIYF.

The chain recombines TRBV9 with TRBJ1-1; the match to TRBD1 covers 9 bases. V lost 2 bases and J lost 3; bases outside the gene matches: 5. This CDR3 comprises 15 residues. Germline CDR1 reads SGDLS; CDR2 reads YYNGEE. The CDR3 is CASSVLDRGDTEAFF. In DNA, the CDR3 is TGTGCCAGCAGCGTCCTAGACAGGGGGGACACTGAAGCTTTCTTT.

This rearrangement joins TRBV5-6 to TRBJ2-5; D possibly corresponds to TRBD2 (6 bases). V lost 4 bases and J lost 5, with 24 bases in between. Germline V gene lookup returns CDR1 SGHDT and CDR2 YYEEEE. The CDR3 is 17 amino acids. The DNA for the CDR3 is TGTGCCAGCAGCCCCCCGAGGACGGGAGTCGATAAGGAGACCCAGTACTTC. It is translated as CASSPPRTGVDKETQYF.

This chain links TRBV3-1 (or the pseudogene TRBV3-2) with TRBJ2-2, with TRBD2 identical over 7 bases. The germline V gene has CDR1 LGHDT and CDR2 YNNKEL (reference sequence). After removal of 3 bases from V and 1 base from J, the junction contained 2 bases not matched to a gene. CDR3 length equals 15 residues. The CDR3 reads CASSQGGKNTGELFF. The CDR3 bases are TGTGCCAGCAGCCAGGGAGGGAAGAACACCGGGGAGCTGTTTTTT.

CDR3 DNA: TGTGCCAGCAGCCAACCCCGGGACAGTTATAATTCACCCCTCCACTTT. It is translated as CASSQPRDSYNSPLHF. The V gene is TRBV3-1 (or the pseudogene TRBV3-2), the J gene TRBJ1-6; 7 positions agree with TRBD1. The CDR3 has 16 residues. Germline CDR1 LGHDT, CDR2 YNNKEL (reference sequence). Trimming at V came to 2 bases and at J to 4 bases, leaving 5 bases not matched to a gene.

The table lists this clone with a count of one. The chain has TRBV2 and TRBJ2-7; tentatively, D is TRBD1 (5 bases). Germline V gives CDR1 SNHLY, CDR2 FYNNEI. This CDR3 is built from 13 residues. Trimming stripped 8 bases from V and 2 bases from J, with 13 bases between. The CDR3 reads CASVEDSTYEQYF. For the CDR3, the DNA is TGTGCCAGCGTGGAAGACAGCACCTACGAGCAGTACTTC.

The chain links TRBV7-9 to TRBJ2-6; 8 bases are a match to TRBD1. The CDR3 has 18 residues. In germline, CDR1 is SEHNR, CDR2 FQNEAQ (reference sequence). V lost 1 base, J lost 2 bases, and 7 bases stayed unmatched. The CDR3 DNA reads as TGTGCCAGCAGCTTAGTCGGGTCAGGGGGCGCTGGGGCCAACGTCCTGACTTTC. Translating gives CASSLVGSGGAGANVLTF. Full variable domain (missing parts from reference TRBV7-9 and TRBJ2-6): DTGVSQNPRHKITKRGQNVTFRCDPISEHNRLYWYRQTLGQGPEFLTYFQNEAQLEKSRLLSDRFSAERPKGSFSTLEIQRTEQGDSAMYLCASSLVGSGGAGANVLTFGAGSRLTVL.

The CDR3 reads CASSLASGGTYNSPLHF. In DNA form, the CDR3 reads TGTGCCAGTTCGCTTGCTTCAGGGGGAACTTATAATTCACCCCTCCACTTT. V gene TRBV2 combines with J gene TRBJ1-6; TRBD1 matches at 7 bases. The length of the CDR3 is 17 residues. The germline gives CDR1 SNHLY, CDR2 FYNNEI. The J segment lost 4 bases and the V segment lost 9 bases, leaving 15 bases of the junction unmatched.

The CDR3 sequence is CASSLVQGERAFF. The CDR3 region has the DNA TGTGCCAGCAGCTTAGTTCAGGGTGAGCGAGCTTTCTTT. The chain joins TRBV7-9 to TRBJ1-1, with D possibly being TRBD1 (5 bases). CDR3 length: 13 residues. V gave up 1 base and J gave up 10 bases, with 13 bases separating them. Per germline, CDR1 SEHNR and CDR2 FQNEAQ (reference sequence). Full variable domain (rest looked up from reference TRBV7-9 and TRBJ1-1): DTGVSQNPRHKITKRGQNVTFRCDPISEHNRLYWYRQTLGQGPEFLTYFQNEAQLEKSRLLSDRFSAERPKGSFSTLEIQRTEQGDSAMYLCASSLVQGERAFFGQGTRLTVV.

J is TRBJ1-5 and V is TRBV6-5; TRBD1 is a possible D gene (6 bases). The CDR3 sequence is 15 residues long. The V gene lost 7 bases and the J gene lost 0 bases, with 13 bases spanning the gap. CDR1 is MNHEY and CDR2 is SVGAGI in the germline V gene. This chain's CDR3 is CASIRDTYSNQPQHF. The CDR3 DNA is TGTGCCAGCATCCGGGACACCTATAGCAATCAGCCCCAGCATTTT.

The J gene is TRBJ2-2, the V gene TRBV29-1; 7 bases are a match to TRBD1. The CDR3 spans 16 residues. V gave up 0 bases and J gave up 1 base; unmatched junction bases: 5. Germline loops: CDR1 SQVTM, CDR2 ANQGSEA. CDR3 loop: CSVEDGAGGNTGELFF. The CDR3 region has the DNA TGCAGCGTTGAAGATGGTGCAGGGGGGAACACCGGGGAGCTGTTTTTT.

This clone was seen a handful of times. The chain has TRBV6-5 and TRBJ1-2, with 11 bases that match TRBD1. The V gene end was trimmed by 5 bases and the J gene end by 2 bases; junction bases not matched to a gene: 1. The CDR3 runs to 14 residues. Germline CDR1 is MNHEY and CDR2 is SVGAGI. The CDR3 spells CASSRTGGNYGYTF. The CDR3 region has the DNA TGTGCCAGCAGTCGGACAGGGGGCAACTATGGCTACACCTTC.

V usage is TRBV5-1 and J usage is TRBJ1-2, with D uncertain. Trimming removed 0 bases at V and 10 bases at J, with 10 bases between. Germline CDR1 SGHRS, CDR2 YFSETQ. The CDR3 consists of 12 residues. The CDR3 here is CASSLEARVYTF. CDR3 DNA: TGCGCCAGCAGCTTGGAGGCGAGGGTCTACACCTTC.